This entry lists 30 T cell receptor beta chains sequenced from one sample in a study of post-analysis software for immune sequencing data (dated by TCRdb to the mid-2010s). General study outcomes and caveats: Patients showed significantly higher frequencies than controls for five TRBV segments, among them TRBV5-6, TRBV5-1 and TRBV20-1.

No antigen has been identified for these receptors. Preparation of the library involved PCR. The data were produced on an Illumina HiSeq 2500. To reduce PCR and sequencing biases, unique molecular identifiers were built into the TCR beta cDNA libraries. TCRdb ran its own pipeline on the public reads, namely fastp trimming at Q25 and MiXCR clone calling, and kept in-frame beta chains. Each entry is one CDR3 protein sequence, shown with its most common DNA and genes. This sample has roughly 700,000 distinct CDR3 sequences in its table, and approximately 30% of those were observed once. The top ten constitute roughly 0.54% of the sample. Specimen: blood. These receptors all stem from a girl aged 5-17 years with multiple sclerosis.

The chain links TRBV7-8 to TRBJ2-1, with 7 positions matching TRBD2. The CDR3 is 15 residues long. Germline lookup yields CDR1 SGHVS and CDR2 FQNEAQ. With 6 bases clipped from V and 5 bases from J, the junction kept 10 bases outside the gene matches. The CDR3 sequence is CASSKGAGLDNEQFF. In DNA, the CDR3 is TGTGCCAGCAGTAAGGGAGCGGGACTCGACAATGAGCAGTTCTTC.

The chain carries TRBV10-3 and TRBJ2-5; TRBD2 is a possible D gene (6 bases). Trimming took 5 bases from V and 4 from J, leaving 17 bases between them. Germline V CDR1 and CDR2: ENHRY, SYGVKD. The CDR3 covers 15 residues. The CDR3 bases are TGTGCCATCAGTTGGGGGGTGGATATGAGAGAGACCCAGTACTTC. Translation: CAISWGVDMRETQYF.

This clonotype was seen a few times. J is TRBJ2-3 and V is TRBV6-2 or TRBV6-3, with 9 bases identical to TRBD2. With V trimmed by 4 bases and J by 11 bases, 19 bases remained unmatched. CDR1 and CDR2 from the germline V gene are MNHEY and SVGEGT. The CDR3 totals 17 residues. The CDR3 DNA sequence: TGTGCCAGCAGTTTACTACGAAGACTAGCGGCGGCCCCGGGGCAGTATTTT. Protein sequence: CASSLLRRLAAAPGQYF.

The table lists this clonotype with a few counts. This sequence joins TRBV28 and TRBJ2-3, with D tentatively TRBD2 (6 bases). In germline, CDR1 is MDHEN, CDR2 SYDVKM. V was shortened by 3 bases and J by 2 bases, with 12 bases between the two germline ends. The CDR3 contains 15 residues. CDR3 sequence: CASSFWGGVTDTQYF. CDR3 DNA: TGTGCCAGCAGTTTTTGGGGAGGCGTCACAGATACGCAGTATTTT.

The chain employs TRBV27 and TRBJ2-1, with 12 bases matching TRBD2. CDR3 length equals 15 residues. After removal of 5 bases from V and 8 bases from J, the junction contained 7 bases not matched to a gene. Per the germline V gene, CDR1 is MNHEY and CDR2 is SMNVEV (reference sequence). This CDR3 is CASSTASGRVYEQFF. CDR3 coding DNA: TGTGCCAGCAGTACCGCTAGCGGGAGGGTCTATGAGCAGTTCTTC.

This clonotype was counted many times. CDR3 in amino acids: CASSEGPMRETQYF. DNA for the CDR3: TGTGCCAGCAGTGAAGGACCCATGAGGGAGACCCAGTACTTC. The V gene is TRBV6-1, the J gene TRBJ2-5; D is uncertain. From germline, CDR1 is MNHNS and CDR2 SASEGT. This CDR3 contains 14 residues. Trimming pared 1 base from V and 5 bases from J, leaving 11 bases between.

CDR3 amino acids: CASSLRAGGTGELFF. DNA for the CDR3: TGTGCCAGCTCGTTACGAGCGGGAGGGACCGGGGAGCTGTTTTTT. The V and J genes are TRBV6-4 and TRBJ2-2; 10 positions agree with TRBD2. Losses at the gene ends were 8 bases for V and 5 bases for J; bases not matched to a gene: 8. The CDR3 length is 15 residues. Looked up from germline, CDR1 is MRHNA and CDR2 is SNTAGT.

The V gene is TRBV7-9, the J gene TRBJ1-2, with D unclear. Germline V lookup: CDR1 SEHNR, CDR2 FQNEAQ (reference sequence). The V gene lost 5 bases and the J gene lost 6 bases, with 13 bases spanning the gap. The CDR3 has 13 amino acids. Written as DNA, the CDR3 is TGTGCCAGCAGCCCTGGACCGGCGGATGGCTACACCTTC. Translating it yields CASSPGPADGYTF.

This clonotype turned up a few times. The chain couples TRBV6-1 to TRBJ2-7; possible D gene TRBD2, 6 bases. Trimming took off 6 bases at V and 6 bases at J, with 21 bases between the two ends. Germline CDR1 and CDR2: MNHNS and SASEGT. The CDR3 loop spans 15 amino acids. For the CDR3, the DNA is TGTGCCAGCAGCCTGTTCCGGGACTCCTCTTCCGAGCAGTACTTC. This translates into CASSLFRDSSSEQYF.

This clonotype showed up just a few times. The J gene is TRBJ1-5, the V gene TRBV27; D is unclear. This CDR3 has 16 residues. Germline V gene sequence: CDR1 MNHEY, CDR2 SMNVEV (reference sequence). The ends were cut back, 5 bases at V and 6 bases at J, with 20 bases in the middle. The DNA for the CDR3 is TGTGCCAGCAGTCCGAGCCCTACCTCAGGTGGTCAGCCCCAGCATTTT. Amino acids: CASSPSPTSGGQPQHF.

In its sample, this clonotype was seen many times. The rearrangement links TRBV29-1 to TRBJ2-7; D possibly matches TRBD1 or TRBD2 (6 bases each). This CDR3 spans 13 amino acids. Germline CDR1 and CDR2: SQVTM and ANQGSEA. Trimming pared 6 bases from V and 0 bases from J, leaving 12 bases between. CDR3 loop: CSVAGGVSYEQYF. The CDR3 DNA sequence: TGCAGCGTGGCCGGGGGCGTCTCCTACGAGCAGTACTTC.

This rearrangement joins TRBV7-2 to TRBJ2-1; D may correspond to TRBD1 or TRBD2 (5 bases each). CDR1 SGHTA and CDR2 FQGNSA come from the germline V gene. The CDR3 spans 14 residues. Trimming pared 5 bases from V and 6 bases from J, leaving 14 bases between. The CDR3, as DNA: TGTGCCAGCAGCGGGGGTGGGGTTGTCAATGAGCAGTTCTTC. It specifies CASSGGGVVNEQFF. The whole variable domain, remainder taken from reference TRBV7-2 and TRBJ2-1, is GAGVSQSPSNKVTEKGKDVELRCDPISGHTALYWYRQSLGQGLEFLIYFQGNSAPDKSGLPSDRFSAERTGGSVSTLTIQRTQQEDSAVYLCASSGGGVVNEQFFGPGTRLTVL.

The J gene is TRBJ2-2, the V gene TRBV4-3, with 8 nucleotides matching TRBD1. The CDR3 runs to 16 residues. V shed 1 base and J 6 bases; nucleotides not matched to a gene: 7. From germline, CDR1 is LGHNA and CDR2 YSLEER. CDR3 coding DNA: TGCGCCAGCAGCCAAGGGACAGGGAAGACGGCCGGGGAGCTGTTTTTT. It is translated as CASSQGTGKTAGELFF.

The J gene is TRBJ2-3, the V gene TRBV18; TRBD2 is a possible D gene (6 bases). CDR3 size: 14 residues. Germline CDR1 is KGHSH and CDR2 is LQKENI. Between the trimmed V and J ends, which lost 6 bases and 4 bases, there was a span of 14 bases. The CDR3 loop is CASSLGGQADTQYF. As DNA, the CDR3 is TGTGCCAGCTCGCTCGGGGGTCAGGCAGATACGCAGTATTTT. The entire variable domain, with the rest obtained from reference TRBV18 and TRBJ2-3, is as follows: NAGVMQNPRHLVRRRGQEARLRCSPMKGHSHVYWYRQLPEEGLKFMVYLQKENIIDESGMPKERFSAEFPKEGPSILRIQQVVRGDSAAYFCASSLGGQADTQYFGPGTRLTVL.

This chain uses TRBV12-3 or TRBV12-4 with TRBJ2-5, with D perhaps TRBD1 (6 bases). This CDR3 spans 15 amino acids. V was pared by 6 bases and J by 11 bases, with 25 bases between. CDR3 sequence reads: CASRAGTSNQNEQYF. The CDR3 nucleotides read TGTGCCAGCAGGGCCGGGACATCAAATCAAAATGAGCAGTACTTC.

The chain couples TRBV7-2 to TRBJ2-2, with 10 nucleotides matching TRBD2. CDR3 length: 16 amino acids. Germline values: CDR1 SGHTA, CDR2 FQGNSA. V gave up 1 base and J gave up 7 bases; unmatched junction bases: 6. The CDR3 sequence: CASSLGTSGTNGELFF. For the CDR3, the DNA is TGTGCCAGCAGCTTAGGAACTAGCGGGACGAACGGGGAGCTGTTTTTT.

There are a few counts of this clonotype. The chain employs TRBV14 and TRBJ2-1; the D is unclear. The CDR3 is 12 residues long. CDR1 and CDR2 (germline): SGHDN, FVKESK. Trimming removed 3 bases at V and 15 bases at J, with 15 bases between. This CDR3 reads CASSHTSENLFF. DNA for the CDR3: TGTGCCAGCAGCCATACTTCCGAAAACTTGTTCTTC.

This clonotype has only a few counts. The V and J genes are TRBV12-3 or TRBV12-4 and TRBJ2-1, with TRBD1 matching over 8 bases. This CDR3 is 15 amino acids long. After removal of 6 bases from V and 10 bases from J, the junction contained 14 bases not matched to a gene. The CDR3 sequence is CASSLGQGNPAEQFF. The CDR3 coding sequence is TGTGCCAGCAGCCTAGGACAGGGTAACCCCGCGGAGCAGTTCTTC.

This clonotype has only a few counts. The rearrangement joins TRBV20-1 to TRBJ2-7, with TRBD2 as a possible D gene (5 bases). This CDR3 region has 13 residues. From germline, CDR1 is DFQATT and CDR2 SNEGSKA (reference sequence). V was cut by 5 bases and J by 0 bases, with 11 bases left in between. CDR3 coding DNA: TGCAGTGCTCCACTAGGCAGCTCCTACGAGCAGTACTTC. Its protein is CSAPLGSSYEQYF.

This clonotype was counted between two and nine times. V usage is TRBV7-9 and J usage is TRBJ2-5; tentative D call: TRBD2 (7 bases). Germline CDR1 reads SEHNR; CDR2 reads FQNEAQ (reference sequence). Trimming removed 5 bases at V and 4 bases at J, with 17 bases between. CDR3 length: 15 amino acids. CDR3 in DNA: TGTGCCAGCAGCCCTAGGGGGGGCGCCGGAGAGACCCAGTACTTC. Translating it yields CASSPRGGAGETQYF.

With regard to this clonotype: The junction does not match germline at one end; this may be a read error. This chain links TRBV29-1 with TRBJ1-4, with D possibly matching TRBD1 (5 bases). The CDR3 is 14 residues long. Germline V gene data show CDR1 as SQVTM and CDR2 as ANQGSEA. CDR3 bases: TGCGGCGTTCTTCTGACGGGGGGATTTGAAAAACTGTTTTTT. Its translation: CGVLLTGGFEKLFF.

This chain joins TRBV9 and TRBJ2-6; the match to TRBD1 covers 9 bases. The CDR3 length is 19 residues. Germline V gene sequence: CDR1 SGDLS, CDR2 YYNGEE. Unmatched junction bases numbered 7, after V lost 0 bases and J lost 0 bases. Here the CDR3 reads CASSVGNTGQGSGANVLTF. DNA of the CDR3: TGTGCCAGCAGCGTAGGTAATACGGGACAGGGCTCTGGGGCCAACGTCCTGACTTTC.

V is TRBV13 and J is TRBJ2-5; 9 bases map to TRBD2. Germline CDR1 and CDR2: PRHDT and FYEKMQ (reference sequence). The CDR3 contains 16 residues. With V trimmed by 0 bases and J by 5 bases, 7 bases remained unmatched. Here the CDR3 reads CASSLGVAGVAETQYF. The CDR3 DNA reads TGTGCCAGCAGCTTAGGGGTAGCGGGAGTGGCGGAGACCCAGTACTTC.

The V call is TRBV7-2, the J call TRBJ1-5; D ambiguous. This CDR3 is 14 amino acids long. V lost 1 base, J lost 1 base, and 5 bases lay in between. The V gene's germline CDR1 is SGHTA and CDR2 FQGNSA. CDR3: CASSLDNSNQPQHF. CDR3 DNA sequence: TGTGCCAGCAGCTTAGACAACAGCAATCAGCCCCAGCATTTT.

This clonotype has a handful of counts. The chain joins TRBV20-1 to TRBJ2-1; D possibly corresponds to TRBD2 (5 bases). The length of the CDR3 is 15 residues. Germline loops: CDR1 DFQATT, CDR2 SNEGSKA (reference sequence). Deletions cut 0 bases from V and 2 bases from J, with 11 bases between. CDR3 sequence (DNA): TGCAGTGCTAGAGACTCGGGGATACCCTACAATGAGCAGTTCTTC. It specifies CSARDSGIPYNEQFF.

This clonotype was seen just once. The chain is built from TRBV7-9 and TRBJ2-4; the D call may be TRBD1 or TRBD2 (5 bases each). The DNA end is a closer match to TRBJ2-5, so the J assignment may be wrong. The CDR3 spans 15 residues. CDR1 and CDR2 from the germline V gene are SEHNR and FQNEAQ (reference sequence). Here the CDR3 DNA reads TGTGCCAGCAGCTTAGCGCAAGGGGAGAGGGAGACCCAGTACTTC. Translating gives CASSLAQGERETQYF.

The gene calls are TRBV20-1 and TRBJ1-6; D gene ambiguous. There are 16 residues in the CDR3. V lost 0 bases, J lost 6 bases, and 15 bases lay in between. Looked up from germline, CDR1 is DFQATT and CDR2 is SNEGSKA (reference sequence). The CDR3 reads CSARDHRRPGNSPLHF. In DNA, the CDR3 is TGCAGTGCTAGAGATCATCGCAGGCCGGGTAATTCACCCCTCCACTTT.

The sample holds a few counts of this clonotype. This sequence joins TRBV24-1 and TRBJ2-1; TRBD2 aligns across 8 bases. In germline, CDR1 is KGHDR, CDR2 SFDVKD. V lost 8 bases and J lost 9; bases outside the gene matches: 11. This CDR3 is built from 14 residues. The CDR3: CATTQAGDRPEQFF. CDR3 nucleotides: TGTGCCACCACTCAAGCGGGAGACCGGCCTGAGCAGTTCTTC.

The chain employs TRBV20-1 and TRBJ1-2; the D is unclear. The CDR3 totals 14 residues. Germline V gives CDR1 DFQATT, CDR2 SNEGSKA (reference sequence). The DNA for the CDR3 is TGCAGCTACACCAGGACGGGCCCCAGCGGTGGCTACACCTTC. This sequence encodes CSYTRTGPSGGYTF.

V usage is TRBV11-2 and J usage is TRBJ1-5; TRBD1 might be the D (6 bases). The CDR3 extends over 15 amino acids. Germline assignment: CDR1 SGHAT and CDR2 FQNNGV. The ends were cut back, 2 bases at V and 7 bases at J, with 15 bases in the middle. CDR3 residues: CASSLLEGGGQPQHF. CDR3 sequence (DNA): TGTGCCAGCAGCTTATTGGAGGGAGGGGGACAGCCCCAGCATTTT. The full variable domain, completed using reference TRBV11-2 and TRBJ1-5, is EAGVAQSPRYKIIEKRQSVAFWCNPISGHATLYWYQQILGQGPKLLIQFQNNGVVDDSQLPKDRFSAERLKGVDSTLKIQPAKLEDSAVYLCASSLLEGGGQPQHFGDGTRLSIL.